The source of this T cell receptor (beta chain) is a study of OX40 agonist ivuxolimab in advanced cancers. As for the study more broadly: Ivuxolimab, which targeted the costimulatory receptor OX40 (CD134), was an agonistic, fully human IgG2 monoclonal antibody. Intravenous ivuxolimab was administered to patients every 2 weeks at six dose levels: 0.01, 0.1, 0.3, 1.5, 3 and 10 mg/kg. Of the approximately 50 patients in dose escalation, 19 had hepatocellular carcinoma, some 15 had melanoma, 9 had renal cell carcinoma and 9 had head and neck cancer. A male proportion of around 83% and a mean age of approximately 55 years, ranging from about 23 to 79, were recorded for the dose-escalation cohort. Patients were allowed to have had prior anti-PD-1, anti-PD-L1 or anti-CTLA-4 therapy, and approximately 40% of the dose-escalation patients had previously received checkpoint inhibitors. Partial responses occurred in three dose-escalation patients: two with cutaneous melanoma and one with hepatocellular carcinoma. The purpose of peripheral TCRbeta sequencing was to test whether ivuxolimab changed TCR sequence diversity and led to clonal T-cell expansion. The paper covers the monotherapy dose-escalation part of the phase I ivuxolimab trial, which included N of about 50 patients. Overall study results and their limits: In the 0.1-3.0 mg/kg groups, partial responders were among the patients with the lowest normalized peripheral clonal expansion, particularly in CD8+ T cells. After ivuxolimab, CD8+ T cells had more expanded clones than CD4+ T cells on average. Low levels of normalized T-cell clonal expansion were also seen in some patients who did not respond. At doses of 0.1 to 3.0 mg/kg, clonal expansion of both CD4+ and CD8+ blood T cells was observed from baseline to week 6. Which antigens the clonally expanded peripheral T cells were specific for was not determined.

Genomic DNA was extracted from sorted cells for sequencing of the TCRbeta CDR3 region. The immunoSEQ Assay was used to sequence the TCRbeta CDR3 regions. This is the immuneACCESS table as TCRdb keeps it, with only in-frame sequences that have V and J called. A part of the clones is gone; compared with another copy, unresolved V genes explain less than half, and the rest is unexplained. The sample contains roughly 60,000 clones, 85% of them found a single time. 4.7% of the sample is held by the ten biggest clonotypes. V lost 4 bases and J lost 7 bases; the stretch between them is 14 bases long. Inclusive of the bounding cysteine and phenylalanine, the CDR3 is 13 residues long. The sequence is cut down to CDR3 DNA, 39 bases in frame from base 1. Taken from the germline V gene, the CDR1 and CDR2 loops are MGHRA and YSYEKL. The trial excluded patients who had a history of autoimmune disease or were on systemic immunosuppression. Peripheral blood for TCR sequencing was drawn from every dose cohort at baseline, at cycle 4 day 1 and at cycle 7 day 1. Samples came from an open-label, multicenter, first-in-human phase I dose-escalation trial of ivuxolimab. Adults with locally advanced or metastatic melanoma, renal cell, hepatocellular, or head and neck squamous cell carcinoma were enrolled in the trial. Before TCR sequencing, CD4+ T cells and CD8+ T cells from peripheral blood were sorted into separate populations.

Of note for this clone: Its antigen specificity is not known. The record has no base qualities; no much larger clone is one base away.

This receptor chain uses TRBV4-1 and TRBJ2-7, with no D gene named confidently. The sample consisted of CD4+ or CD8+ T cells sorted from blood, taken in a trial of the OX40 agonist ivuxolimab. This clonotype was obtained from an adult with an advanced solid tumor such as melanoma, head and neck, liver or kidney cancer. The sequenced DNA is TGCGCCAGCAGCCGATTATTATTGGGGGAGCAGTACTTC. This codes for CASSRLLLGEQYF.